What follows are 13 T cell receptor beta chains derived from one specimen sequenced in a study of shared clonotypes between healthy human individuals. The method was immunoSEQ multiplex PCR; TCRdb's version includes in-frame clones alone and lacks a portion of them. The table shows millions of clones, with roughly 91% occurring only once. Naive CD8 cells lacked CD45RO and underwent positive selection for CCR7, leaving out terminally differentiated effector memory CD45RA+ cells. The material sequenced was naive CD8+ T cells from PBMCs. These receptors were collected from a man between 18 and 35 years old in good health. Some clones in this sample may be carry-over from other donors' samples.

This chain joins TRBV6-5 and TRBJ2-1; TRBD2 aligns across 11 bases. The junction had 9 bases not matched to a gene; V was cut back by 4 bases and J by 7 bases. Per the germline V gene, CDR1 is MNHEY and CDR2 is SVGAGI. The CDR3 length is 16 residues. DNA of the CDR3: TGTGCCAGCAGTTGGTGGGTAGCGGGAGGGTTGAATGAGCAGTTCTTC. Its protein product is CASSWWVAGGLNEQFF.

The rearrangement links TRBV27 to TRBJ1-5, with D possibly being TRBD1 (6 bases). This CDR3 has 15 amino acids. The germline CDR1 and CDR2 sequences are MNHEY and SMNVEV (reference sequence). The V end was cut by 2 bases, the J end by 6 bases, with 14 bases between. DNA for the CDR3: TGTGCCAGCAGTTTAACTCGGGGGGCAGGTCAGCCCCAGCATTTT. It translates to CASSLTRGAGQPQHF.

This clone showed up just once. The sample holds other DNA sequences that translate to the same CDR3. The CDR3 sequence is CASSVGAGANYGYTF. CDR3 DNA sequence: TGTGCCAGCAGCGTAGGGGCAGGGGCCAACTATGGCTACACCTTC. V and J are TRBV9 and TRBJ1-2, with D possibly TRBD1 on 6 matching bases. Trimming took 0 bases from V and 2 from J, leaving 11 bases between them. Germline lookup yields CDR1 SGDLS and CDR2 YYNGEE. This CDR3 contains 15 residues.

The chain recombines TRBV14 with TRBJ2-7; TRBD2 matches 12 bases. V shed 4 bases, J shed 6 bases, and the junction held 13 bases outside the gene matches. CDR3 length: 17 residues. Germline lookup yields CDR1 SGHDN and CDR2 FVKESK. Here the CDR3 reads CASSRWDLAGGPTEQYF. In DNA, the CDR3 is TGTGCCAGCAGCCGCTGGGATCTAGCGGGAGGGCCTACCGAGCAGTACTTC.

On this clone: This CDR3 is also generated by other DNA sequences in the sample. The V gene is TRBV6-6, the J gene TRBJ2-1, with D possibly being TRBD1 (5 bases). Germline V gene sequence: CDR1 MNHNY, CDR2 SVGAGI (reference sequence). Deletions cut 3 bases from V and 3 bases from J, with 6 bases between. The CDR3 has 13 amino acids. The CDR3 DNA is TGTGCCAGCAGTTATCAGGGCTACAATGAGCAGTTCTTC. Amino acid sequence: CASSYQGYNEQFF.

The chain joins TRBV21-1 to TRBJ1-5; the DNA was not used to check the table's D call, TRBD1. TRBV21-1 counts as a pseudogene. There are 18 residues in the CDR3. The CDR3 loop is CASSKARRGQPNNQPQHF. CDR3 DNA sequence: TGTGCCAGCAGCAAAGCGCGAAGGGGACAGCCAAACAATCAGCCCCAGCATTTT.

The rearrangement joins TRBV5-6 to TRBJ2-1, with a weak D call TRBD2 (6 bases). Looked up from germline, CDR1 is SGHDT and CDR2 is YYEEEE. V was pared by 5 bases and J by 1 base, with 10 bases between. The CDR3 runs to 14 residues. The CDR3 sequence: CASRTGGSYNEQFF. The DNA of the CDR3 is TGTGCCAGCAGAACCGGGGGTTCCTACAATGAGCAGTTCTTC.

V is TRBV7-2 and J is TRBJ2-7; D possibly uses TRBD1 or TRBD2 (5 bases each). CDR1 and CDR2 from the germline V gene are SGHTA and FQGNSA. Trimming shortened V by 7 bases and J by 0 bases, and 13 bases separated the two germline ends. The CDR3 runs 14 residues. CDR3 coding DNA: TGTGCCAGCACGCCGGTGGGGGTCTCCTACGAGCAGTACTTC. This encodes CASTPVGVSYEQYF.

About this clone itself: The sample contains more than one DNA sequence encoding this CDR3. V is TRBV9 and J is TRBJ2-7, with 9 bases lining up with TRBD2. The CDR3 contains 15 residues. The V gene end was trimmed by 0 bases and the J gene end by 2 bases; junction bases not matched to a gene: 3. Germline CDR1 is SGDLS and CDR2 is YYNGEE. The CDR3: CASSVAASGAYEQYF. The CDR3 DNA reads TGTGCCAGCAGCGTAGCTGCTAGCGGGGCCTACGAGCAGTACTTC.

The V call is TRBV6-1, the J call TRBJ1-5; D gene ambiguous. The V end was cut by 2 bases, the J end by 6 bases, with 11 bases between. The CDR3 has 14 amino acids. Looked up from germline, CDR1 is MNHNS and CDR2 is SASEGT. CDR3 residues: CASSEILGSQPQHF. CDR3 coding DNA: TGTGCCAGCAGTGAAATTTTGGGATCTCAGCCCCAGCATTTT.

The chain uses TRBV5-6 and TRBJ2-7; the D gene is possibly TRBD2 (5 bases). CDR1 SGHDT and CDR2 YYEEEE come from the germline V gene. V lost 0 bases and J 2 bases, leaving 12 bases between the germline ends. The CDR3 sequence is 15 residues long. CDR3 protein: CASSLGGSSPYEQYF. CDR3 nucleotides: TGTGCCAGCAGCTTGGGTGGGAGTAGCCCCTACGAGCAGTACTTC.

The chain uses TRBV6-1 and TRBJ1-3, with D tentatively TRBD1 (6 bases). V gave up 4 bases and J gave up 1 base, with 8 bases separating them. The CDR3 is made up of 14 amino acids. The germline CDR1 and CDR2 sequences are MNHNS and SASEGT. The CDR3 DNA reads TGTGCCAGCAGTGCGACAGGATCTGGAAACACCATATATTTT. Its protein product is CASSATGSGNTIYF.

J is TRBJ2-2 and V is TRBV5-6; the D is unclear. The length of the CDR3 is 16 residues. Germline V CDR1 and CDR2: SGHDT, YYEEEE. Trimming took off 2 bases at V and 4 bases at J, with 15 bases between the two ends. The CDR3 DNA sequence: TGTGCCAGCAGCTTCCGACCTCACCCCGCCACCGGGGAGCTGTTTTTT. Translating gives CASSFRPHPATGELFF.